The T cell receptor (beta chain) described here comes from a study of post-analysis software for immune sequencing data. Across the study: Included among the disease courses, which were recorded for the cohort, were relapsing-remitting, secondary progressive and progressive-relapsing multiple sclerosis.

CDR3 length: 18 amino acids. Germline CDR1 is SGHAT and CDR2 is FQNNGV. The V end was cut by 1 base, the J end by 4 bases, with 20 bases between. Study-level results: Controls showed significantly higher normalized Chao1 diversity than did multiple sclerosis patients. About five TRBV segments were more frequent in patients than controls; TRBV5-6, TRBV5-1 and TRBV20-1 belonged to this group. Analysis by F measure revealed that same-batch samples clustered strongly together.

cDNA libraries for TCR beta contained unique molecular identifiers. The authors obtained roughly 500,000 cDNA molecules from approximately 0.95 to 9.8 million T cells. Using its own MiXCR run on the PCR reads, TCRdb lists one record per CDR3 protein. The table lists hundreds of thousands of distinct CDR3 sequences, 55% to 70% of them singletons, with about 11% in the top ten. On this clonotype itself: What it binds is not known.

The V gene is TRBV11-2, the J gene TRBJ2-1; a weak D match, TRBD1 (6 bases). The receptor comes from a girl aged 2-15 years with multiple sclerosis. Sequencing was done on a sample of blood. In DNA, the CDR3 is TGTGCCAGCAGCTTAGTATCGCTGGGACATAATCTTTACAATGAGCAGTTCTTC. Protein product: CASSLVSLGHNLYNEQFF.